Here is one TCR beta chain with its context. What it recognizes is unknown. This sample was included in a study of graft-versus-host responses after intestinal transplantation. Whole-study context: Isolated intestinal, liver-intestinal, or multivisceral transplants were what recipients had.

Produced via immunoSEQ multiplex PCR; TCRdb's table is partial and in-frame only. The sample holds 85,000 to 90,000 clones, about nine tenths seen once. The junction had 1 base not matched to a gene; V was cut back by 10 bases and J by 3 bases. This CDR3 has 13 residues. Germline loops: CDR1 ENHRY, CDR2 SYGVKD. This chain links TRBV10-3 with TRBJ2-5; TRBD2 matches 14 bases. The clonotype comes from a human donor who received an intestinal transplant. Sequencing was performed on unstimulated CD4+ T cells sorted from spleen or lymph node cells, taken before intestinal transplant. For the CDR3, the DNA is TGTGCCACGGGACTAGCGGGGGAAGAGACCCAGTACTTC. Translating gives CATGLAGEETQYF.